The rows below give T cell receptor beta chains drawn from one sample of a study of T cells expressing NK-cell markers. With the 5' RACE reads reprocessed, TCRdb shows one record per CDR3 protein and no DNA. The sample spans fewer than 40,000 distinct CDR3 sequences; the ten largest clones claim about 60%. The material sequenced was blood T cells: a sorted CD56 or NKG2C T cell subset, CD4+ or CD8+ T cells, or bulk PBMC T cells (not recorded which). These receptors all stem from a woman between 18 and 70 years old in good health. CDR3s include the opening cysteine and the closing phenylalanine or tryptophan.

v_gene: TRBV7-8; j_gene: TRBJ1-5; CDR3aa: CASSFSDSQPQHF
v_gene: TRBV7-7; j_gene: TRBJ2-7; CDR3aa: CASSLGPGSSYEQYF
v_gene: TRBV5-5; j_gene: TRBJ2-7; CDR3aa: CASRYTGGEYEQYF
v_gene: TRBV7-2; j_gene: TRBJ2-7; CDR3aa: CASSLVGAGGPYEQYF
v_gene: TRBV13; j_gene: TRBJ1-4; CDR3aa: CASSSRTGGEKLFF
v_gene: TRBV7-8; j_gene: TRBJ2-6; CDR3aa: CASSFGSSGANVLTF
v_gene: TRBV15; j_gene: TRBJ2-5; CDR3aa: CATSSGGVTETQYF
v_gene: TRBV27; j_gene: TRBJ1-1; CDR3aa: CASSFKGAGVRTEAFF
v_gene: TRBV27; j_gene: TRBJ1-5; CDR3aa: CAAGGNQPQHF
v_gene: TRBV2; j_gene: TRBJ1-1; CDR3aa: CASSEFRTGNTEAFF
v_gene: TRBV6-1; j_gene: TRBJ1-2; CDR3aa: CASSGMEQGNYGYTF
v_gene: TRBV30; j_gene: TRBJ2-7; CDR3aa: CAWSGYPLAGGPYEQYF
v_gene: TRBV28; j_gene: TRBJ2-1; CDR3aa: CASSLRQGIDEQFF
v_gene: TRBV20-1; j_gene: TRBJ1-5; CDR3aa: CSAIETTGYSNQPQHF
v_gene: TRBV7-8; j_gene: TRBJ2-1; CDR3aa: CASSLKTVSLEVYNEQFF
v_gene: TRBV6-1; j_gene: TRBJ2-7; CDR3aa: CASNRDFSYEQYF
v_gene: TRBV4-2; j_gene: TRBJ2-7; CDR3aa: CASSQDYSEQYF
v_gene: TRBV24-1; j_gene: TRBJ2-5; CDR3aa: CATSARGGSSETQYF
v_gene: TRBV12-3/TRBV12-4; j_gene: TRBJ1-2; CDR3aa: CATEGARVANYGYTF
v_gene: TRBV5-1; j_gene: TRBJ2-7; CDR3aa: CASSAVWYEQYF
v_gene: TRBV29-1; j_gene: TRBJ1-4; CDR3aa: CSVFSGAATNEKLFF
v_gene: TRBV20-1; j_gene: TRBJ2-1; CDR3aa: CSARDSAGEINEQFF
v_gene: TRBV5-1; j_gene: TRBJ1-4; CDR3aa: CASSFLGQPVEKLFF
v_gene: TRBV4-1; j_gene: TRBJ2-3; CDR3aa: CASSQAGTSDRTDTQYF
v_gene: TRBV3-1; j_gene: TRBJ2-7; CDR3aa: CASTLGLAGTEQYF
v_gene: TRBV4-1; j_gene: TRBJ2-3; CDR3aa: CASSQEVGTSTDTQYF
v_gene: TRBV28; j_gene: TRBJ2-3; CDR3aa: CASSLMGGQRDTQYF
v_gene: TRBV11-2; j_gene: TRBJ2-7; CDR3aa: CASSLTTRPSGEQYF
v_gene: TRBV27; j_gene: TRBJ2-7; CDR3aa: CASSFYDGTYEQYF
v_gene: TRBV29-1; j_gene: TRBJ2-1; CDR3aa: CSVESWDRSYNEQFF
v_gene: TRBV7-9; j_gene: TRBJ1-1; CDR3aa: CASSRTGGGEAFF
v_gene: TRBV28; j_gene: TRBJ2-7; CDR3aa: CASITGALGEQYF
v_gene: TRBV20-1; j_gene: TRBJ2-7; CDR3aa: CSARPGTAYEQYF
v_gene: TRBV7-9; j_gene: TRBJ1-6; CDR3aa: CASSPTGVGDSPLHF
v_gene: TRBV27; j_gene: TRBJ2-7; CDR3aa: CASSVYGQGADEQYF
v_gene: TRBV15; j_gene: TRBJ2-7; CDR3aa: CATSRPGQNSYEQYF
v_gene: TRBV5-1; j_gene: TRBJ2-1; CDR3aa: CASKVGDSDEQFF
v_gene: TRBV15; j_gene: TRBJ2-5; CDR3aa: CATSMGQGVGETQYF
v_gene: TRBV7-9; j_gene: TRBJ1-1; CDR3aa: CASSLPGLPMNTEAFF
v_gene: TRBV28; j_gene: TRBJ2-3; CDR3aa: CASTSAGTDTQYF
v_gene: TRBV6-5; j_gene: TRBJ1-5; CDR3aa: CASSLGQGYNQPQHF
v_gene: TRBV7-8; j_gene: TRBJ1-5; CDR3aa: CASSLGVSGTGGRKPQHF
v_gene: TRBV7-9; j_gene: TRBJ2-2; CDR3aa: CASSIADSNTGELFF
v_gene: TRBV15; j_gene: TRBJ1-5; CDR3aa: CATSRDGRRQPQHF
v_gene: TRBV9; j_gene: TRBJ2-1; CDR3aa: CASNSYGYNEQFF
v_gene: TRBV27; j_gene: TRBJ2-7; CDR3aa: CASSLWSGQIYEQYF
v_gene: TRBV7-9; j_gene: TRBJ1-4; CDR3aa: CASSYPLGEKLFF
v_gene: TRBV2; j_gene: TRBJ1-6; CDR3aa: CASRGQGSTLHF